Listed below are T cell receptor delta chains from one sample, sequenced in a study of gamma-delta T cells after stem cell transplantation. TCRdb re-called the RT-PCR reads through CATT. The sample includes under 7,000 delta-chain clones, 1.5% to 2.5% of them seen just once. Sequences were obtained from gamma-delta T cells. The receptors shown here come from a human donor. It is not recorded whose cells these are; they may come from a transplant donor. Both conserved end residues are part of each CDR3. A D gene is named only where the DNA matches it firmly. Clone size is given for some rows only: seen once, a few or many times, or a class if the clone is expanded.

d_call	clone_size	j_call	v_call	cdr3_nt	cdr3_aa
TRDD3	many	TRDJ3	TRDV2	TGTGCCTGTGACGCAACTGGGGGCCCTACCAGCTCCTGGGACACCCGACAGATGTTTTTC	CACDATGGPTSSWDTRQMFF
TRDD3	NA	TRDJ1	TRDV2	TGTGCCTGTGACACGTTGTATTTCACTGGGGACACCGATAAACTCATCTTT	CACDTLYFTGDTDKLIF
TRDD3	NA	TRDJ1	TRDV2	TGTGCCTGTGACACCTTACTGGGGGATACGCTTAGCACCGATAAACTCATCTTT	CACDTLLGDTLSTDKLIF
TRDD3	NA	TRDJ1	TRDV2	TGTGCCTGCAAACGACTGGGGGATACATGGGGCACCGATAAACTCATCTTT	CACKRLGDTWGTDKLIF
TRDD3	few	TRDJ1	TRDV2	TGTGCCTGTGACACGTTGGGGGATCCACCGACCGATAAACTCATCTTT	CACDTLGDPPTDKLIF
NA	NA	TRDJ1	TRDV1	TGTGCTCTTGGGGAATTCCTTCCCACGTACACCGATAAACTCATCTTT	CALGEFLPTYTDKLIF
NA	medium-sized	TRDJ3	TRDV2	TGTGCCTGTGACACCGCCGGTCCCACCTGGGACACCCGACAGATGTTTTTC	CACDTAGPTWDTRQMFF
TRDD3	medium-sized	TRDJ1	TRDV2	TGTGCCTGTGACACCCTTTTAACTGGGGGATACAACGCCGATAAACTCATCTTT	CACDTLLTGGYNADKLIF
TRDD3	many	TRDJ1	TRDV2	TGTGCCTGTGACGGGTTACTGGGGGACGTGTACACCGATAAACTCATCTTT	CACDGLLGDVYTDKLIF
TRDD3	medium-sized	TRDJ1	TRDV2	TGTGCCTGTGACCAGTTAATGGGGGATACCCCGTACACCGATAAACTCATCTTT	CACDQLMGDTPYTDKLIF
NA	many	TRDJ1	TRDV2	TGTGCCTGTGACCCAGTCTCCGTATGGGAAATGAAGACCGATAAACTCATCTTT	CACDPVSVWEMKTDKLIF
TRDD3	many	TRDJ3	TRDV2	TGTGCCTGTGACACCGTGCTGGGGGATAGCTCCTGGGACACCCGACAGATGTTTTTC	CACDTVLGDSSWDTRQMFF
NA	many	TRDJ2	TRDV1	TGTGCTCTTGGGGGAATCCTTCCGTGGCACAGACTCTTCTTT	CALGGILPWHRLFF
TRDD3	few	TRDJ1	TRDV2	TGTGCCTGTGACACCGGTCACCTCAACCGCCTTGATTTGGGGGATACGCCTTCCGATAAACTCATCTTT	CACDTGHLNRLDLGDTPSDKLIF
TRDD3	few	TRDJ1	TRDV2	TGTGCCTGTGACTCCATTCGGTCTCCTCTCGGACTACTGGGGGATACCCCATTCCAAAGCTTGAAAACCACCGATAAACTCATCTTT	CACDSIRSPLGLLGDTPFQSLKTTDKLIF
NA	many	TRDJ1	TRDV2	TGTGCCTGTGACACCTTAGAGGCTGGGATAAACCCGGGCACCGATAAACTCATCTTT	CACDTLEAGINPGTDKLIF
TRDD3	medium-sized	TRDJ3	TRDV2	TGTGCCTGTGACACCGCAGGTACTGGGGGATATGGAAGCTCCTGGGACACCCGACAGATGTTTTTC	CACDTAGTGGYGSSWDTRQMFF
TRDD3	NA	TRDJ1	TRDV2	TGTGCCTGTGATTTCGTACTGGGGGATACGGCGTACACCGATAAACTCATCTTT	CACDFVLGDTAYTDKLIF
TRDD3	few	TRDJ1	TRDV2	TGTGCCTGTGACGAAGTACTGGGGGACACCGATAAACTCATCTTT	CACDEVLGDTDKLIF
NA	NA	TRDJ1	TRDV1	TGTGCTCTTGGGAGCTATCGGGGCACCGATAAACTCATCTTT	CALGSYRGTDKLIF
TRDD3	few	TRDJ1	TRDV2	TGTGCCTGTGACCCTGTACTGGGGGATACGAGTGGTCCCACCGATAAACTCATCTTT	CACDPVLGDTSGPTDKLIF
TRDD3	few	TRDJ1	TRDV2	TGTGCCTGTGATTTCGTACTGGGGGATACAGGACCCGATAAACTCATCTTT	CACDFVLGDTGPDKLIF
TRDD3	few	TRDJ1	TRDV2	TGTGCCTGTGATCGTCTCAGTGGGGGATACGGCACCGATAAACTCATCTTT	CACDRLSGGYGTDKLIF
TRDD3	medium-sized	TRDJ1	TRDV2	TGTGCCTGTGACAATTTAAAGCCCTGGGGGACATCATACACCGATAAACTCATCTTT	CACDNLKPWGTSYTDKLIF
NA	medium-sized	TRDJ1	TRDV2	TGTGCCTGTGACACCGTAGAAGGCCTTAGCACCGATAAACTCATCTTT	CACDTVEGLSTDKLIF
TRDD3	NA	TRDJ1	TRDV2	TGTGCCTGTGACGCCTTGGGACTGGGGGATACGTCAACCACCGATAAACTCATCTTT	CACDALGLGDTSTTDKLIF
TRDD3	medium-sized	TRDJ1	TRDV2	TGTGCCTGTGACACGCTGGGGGACCCTTACACCGATAAACTCATCTTT	CACDTLGDPYTDKLIF
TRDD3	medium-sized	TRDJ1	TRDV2	TGTGCCTGTGACAAACTAGTGGCTGGGGGACGAAACACCGATAAACTCATCTTT	CACDKLVAGGRNTDKLIF
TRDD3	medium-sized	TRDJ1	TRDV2	TGTGCCTGTGACGGCCTTGGGGGGGATACGCACCGAGGCGCCGATAAACTCATCTTT	CACDGLGGDTHRGADKLIF
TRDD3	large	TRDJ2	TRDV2	TGTGCCTGTGACCTCGTACTGGGGGGAGCTTTGACAGCACAACTCTTCTTT	CACDLVLGGALTAQLFF
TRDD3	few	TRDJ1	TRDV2	TGTGCCTGTGACCGCGTACTGGGGGATACAGGACCCGATAAACTCATCTTT	CACDRVLGDTGPDKLIF
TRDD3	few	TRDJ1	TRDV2	TGTGCCTGTGACACCCTACCCTCCACGAAGGGGGATACGCCTTCCGATAAACTCATCTTT	CACDTLPSTKGDTPSDKLIF
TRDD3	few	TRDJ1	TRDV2	TGTGCCTGTGACGCTGTACTGGGGGATCGATACACCGATAAACTCATCTTT	CACDAVLGDRYTDKLIF
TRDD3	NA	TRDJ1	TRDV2	TGTGCCTGTGACTTGTTACTGGGGGATACCCTCACCGATAAACTCATCTTT	CACDLLLGDTLTDKLIF
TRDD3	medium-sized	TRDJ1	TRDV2	TGTGCCTGTGACAACATACTGGGGGGTAACACCGATAAACTCATCTTT	CACDNILGGNTDKLIF
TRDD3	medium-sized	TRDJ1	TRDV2	TGTGCCTGTGATAAACTGGGGGATAACATCCAATCCGATAAACTCATCTTT	CACDKLGDNIQSDKLIF
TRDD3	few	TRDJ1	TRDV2	TGTGCCTGTGACACCATAAAATCCTACGGAAATACTGGGGGATACGCCGATAAACTCATCTTT	CACDTIKSYGNTGGYADKLIF
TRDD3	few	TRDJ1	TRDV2	TGTGCCTGTGACACTATCCTTGGGGGATCGGAGGGACACACCGATAAACTCATCTTT	CACDTILGGSEGHTDKLIF
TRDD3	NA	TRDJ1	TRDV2	TGTGCCTGTGACACGCTGGGGGATACGCACCCTTCAGGTGGTAAACTCATCTTT	CACDTLGDTHPSGGKLIF
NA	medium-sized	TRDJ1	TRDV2	TGTGCCTGTGAAAAGCTGGGGATTCACACCGATAAACTCATCTTT	CACEKLGIHTDKLIF
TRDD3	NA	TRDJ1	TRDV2	TGTGCCTGTGACACCCTGGGGGATACAGGACCCGATAAACTCATCTTT	CACDTLGDTGPDKLIF
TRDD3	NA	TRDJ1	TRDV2	TGTGCCTGTGACGACCTATTACTGGGGGATACAGGACCCGATAAACTCATCTTT	CACDDLLLGDTGPDKLIF
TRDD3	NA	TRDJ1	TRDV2	TGTGCCTGTGACTTCGTACTGGGGGATACGCTATCCAACACCGATAAACTCATCTTT	CACDFVLGDTLSNTDKLIF
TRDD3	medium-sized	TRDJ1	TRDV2	TGTGCCTGTGACCCTGCCTGGGGGATACGCCCTCAGGGTGGCGATAAACTCATCTTT	CACDPAWGIRPQGGDKLIF